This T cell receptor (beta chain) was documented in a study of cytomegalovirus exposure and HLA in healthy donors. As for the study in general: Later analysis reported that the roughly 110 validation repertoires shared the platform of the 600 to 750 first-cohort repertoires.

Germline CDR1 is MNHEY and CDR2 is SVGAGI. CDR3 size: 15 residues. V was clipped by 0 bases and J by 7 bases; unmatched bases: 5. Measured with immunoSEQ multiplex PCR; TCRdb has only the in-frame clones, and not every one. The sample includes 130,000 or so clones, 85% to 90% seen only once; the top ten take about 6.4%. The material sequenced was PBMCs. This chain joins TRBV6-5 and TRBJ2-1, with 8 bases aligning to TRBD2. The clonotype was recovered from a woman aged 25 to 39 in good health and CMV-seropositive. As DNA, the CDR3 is TGTGCCAGCAGTTACTCAGCGGGAGTAGGGAATGAGCAGTTCTTC. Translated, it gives CASSYSAGVGNEQFF.